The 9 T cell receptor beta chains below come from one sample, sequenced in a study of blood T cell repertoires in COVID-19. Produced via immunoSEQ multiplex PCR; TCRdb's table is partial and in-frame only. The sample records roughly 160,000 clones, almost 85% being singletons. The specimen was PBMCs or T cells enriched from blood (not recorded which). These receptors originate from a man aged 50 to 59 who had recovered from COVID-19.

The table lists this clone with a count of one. The CDR3 coding sequence is TGTGCCAGCTCCCCCGGGGGTAGAATCGGGGAGCTGTTTTTT. As protein: CASSPGGRIGELFF. The rearrangement links TRBV7-3 to TRBJ2-2; possibly TRBD2 for D (6 bases). V was clipped by 8 bases and J by 7 bases, with 17 bases between them. CDR3 length: 14 amino acids. The germline gives CDR1 SGHTA, CDR2 FQGTGA.

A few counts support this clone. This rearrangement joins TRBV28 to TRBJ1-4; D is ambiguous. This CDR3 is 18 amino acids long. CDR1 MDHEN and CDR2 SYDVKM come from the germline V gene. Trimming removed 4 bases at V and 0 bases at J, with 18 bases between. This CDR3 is CASSSGRGDMATNEKLFF. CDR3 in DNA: TGTGCCAGCAGTTCCGGACGGGGAGATATGGCAACTAATGAAAAACTGTTTTTT.

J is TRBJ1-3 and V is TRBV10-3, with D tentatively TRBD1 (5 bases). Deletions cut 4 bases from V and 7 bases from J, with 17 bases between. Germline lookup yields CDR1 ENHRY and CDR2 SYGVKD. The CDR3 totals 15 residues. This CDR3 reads CAISAGSGRRNTIYF. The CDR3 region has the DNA TGTGCCATCAGTGCGGGTTCAGGGCGGCGGAACACCATATATTTT.

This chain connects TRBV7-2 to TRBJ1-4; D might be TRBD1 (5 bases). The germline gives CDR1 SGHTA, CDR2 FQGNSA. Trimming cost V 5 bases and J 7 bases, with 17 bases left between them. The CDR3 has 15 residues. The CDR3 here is CASSVTGDSGEKLFF. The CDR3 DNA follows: TGTGCCAGCAGCGTAACGGGGGACTCGGGTGAAAAACTGTTTTTT.

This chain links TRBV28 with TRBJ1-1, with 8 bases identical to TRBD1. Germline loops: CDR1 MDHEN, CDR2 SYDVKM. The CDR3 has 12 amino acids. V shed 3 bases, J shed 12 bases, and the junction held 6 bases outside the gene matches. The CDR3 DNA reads TGTGCCAGCAGTTTGTCGGACAGGGTAACTTTCTTT. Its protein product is CASSLSDRVTFF. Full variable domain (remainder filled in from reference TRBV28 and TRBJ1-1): DVKVTQSSRYLVKRTGEKVFLECVQDMDHENMFWYRQDPGLGLRLIYFSYDVKMKEKGDIPEGYSVSREKKERFSLILESASTNQTSMYLCASSLSDRVTFFGQGTRLTVV.

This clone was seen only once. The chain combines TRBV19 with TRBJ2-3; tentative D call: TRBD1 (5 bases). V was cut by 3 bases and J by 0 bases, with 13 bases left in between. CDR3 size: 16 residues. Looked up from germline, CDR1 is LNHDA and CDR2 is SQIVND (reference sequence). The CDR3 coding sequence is TGTGCCAGTAGTATCTTGGGGCCTTCTAGCACAGATACGCAGTATTTT. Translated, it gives CASSILGPSSTDTQYF. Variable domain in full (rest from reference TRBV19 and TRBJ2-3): DGGITQSPKYLFRKEGQNVTLSCEQNLNHDAMYWYRQDPGQGLRLIYYSQIVNDFQKGDIAEGYSVSREKKESFPLTVTSAQKNPTAFYLCASSILGPSSTDTQYFGPGTRLTVL.

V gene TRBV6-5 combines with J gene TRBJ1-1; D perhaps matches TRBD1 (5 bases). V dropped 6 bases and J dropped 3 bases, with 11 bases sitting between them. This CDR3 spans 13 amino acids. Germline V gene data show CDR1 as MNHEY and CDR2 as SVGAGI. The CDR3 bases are TGTGCCAGCAGCCAGGGAAGGGACACTGAAGCTTTCTTT. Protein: CASSQGRDTEAFF.

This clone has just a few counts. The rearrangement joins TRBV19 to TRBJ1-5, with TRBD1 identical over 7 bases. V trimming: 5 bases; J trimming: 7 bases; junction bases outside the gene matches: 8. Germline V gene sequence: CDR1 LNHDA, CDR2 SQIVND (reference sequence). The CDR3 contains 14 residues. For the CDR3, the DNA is TGTGCCAGTAGTCTTGTAGGGGGCTCGCAGCCCCAGCATTTT. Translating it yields CASSLVGGSQPQHF. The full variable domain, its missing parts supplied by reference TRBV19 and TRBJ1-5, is DGGITQSPKYLFRKEGQNVTLSCEQNLNHDAMYWYRQDPGQGLRLIYYSQIVNDFQKGDIAEGYSVSREKKESFPLTVTSAQKNPTAFYLCASSLVGGSQPQHFGDGTRLSIL.

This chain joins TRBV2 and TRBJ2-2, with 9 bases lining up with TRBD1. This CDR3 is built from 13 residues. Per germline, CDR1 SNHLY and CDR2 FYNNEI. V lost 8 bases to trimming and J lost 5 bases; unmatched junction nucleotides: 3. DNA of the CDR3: TGTGCCAGCGGACAGGGGACAACCGGGGAGCTGTTTTTT. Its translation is CASGQGTTGELFF.